The next 26 T cell receptor beta chains were all read from a single sample in a study of shared clonotypes between healthy human individuals. TCRdb's table, derived via immunoSEQ multiplex PCR, lists solely in-frame clones and lacks some. This repertoire shows approximately 470,000 clones, 70% to 80% found once; its top ten account for around 12%. Source material: PBMCs. The receptors originated from a woman aged 40 to 55 in good health. Some clones in this sample may be carry-over from other donors' samples.

The gene calls are TRBV21-1 and TRBJ2-7; the table names TRBD1, a call not compared with the DNA. TRBV21-1 is listed as a pseudogene. The CDR3 length is 14 residues. CDR3 DNA: TGTGCCAGCAGCACACAGGGGGTACCCTACGAGCAGTACTTC. Its protein is CASSTQGVPYEQYF.

The gene calls are TRBV5-1 and TRBJ1-2; maybe TRBD1 (5 bases). CDR1 and CDR2 from the germline V gene are SGHRS and YFSETQ. The CDR3 length is 14 residues. V gave up 2 bases and J gave up 8 bases, with 16 bases separating them. The CDR3 loop reads CASSLVPGSQGYTF. The CDR3 DNA sequence: TGCGCCAGCAGCTTAGTTCCAGGGAGTCAAGGCTACACCTTC. The whole variable domain, remainder taken from reference TRBV5-1 and TRBJ1-2, is KAGVTQTPRYLIKTRGQQVTLSCSPISGHRSVSWYQQTPGQGLQFLFEYFSETQRNKGNFPGRFSGRQFSNSRSEMNVSTLELGDSALYLCASSLVPGSQGYTFGSGTRLTVV.

The rearrangement links TRBV9 to TRBJ1-1; 7 bases are a match to TRBD1. V lost 7 bases, J lost 1 base, and 7 bases stayed unmatched. The CDR3 spans 14 residues. CDR1 and CDR2 from the germline V gene are SGDLS and YYNGEE. CDR3 sequence reads: CASGRTGKNTEAFF. CDR3 bases: TGTGCCAGCGGACGGACAGGCAAGAACACTGAAGCTTTCTTT.

This clone showed up just a few times. The chain uses TRBV10-1 and TRBJ2-1; tentatively, D is TRBD1 or TRBD2 (5 bases each). The CDR3 spans 17 residues. In germline, CDR1 is WNHNN, CDR2 SYGVQD (reference sequence). The V end lost 6 bases, the J end lost 4 bases, and 22 bases lay between the germline ends. The CDR3 bases are TGCGCCAGCAGCGGTCCCAACTTGGGGGAACTTTACAATGAGCAGTTCTTC. Encoded protein: CASSGPNLGELYNEQFF.

The chain combines TRBV7-8 with TRBJ2-7; TRBD1 agrees at 11 bases. CDR1 and CDR2 from the germline V gene are SGHVS and FQNEAQ. The V segment lost 5 bases and the J segment 7 bases; nucleotides outside the gene matches: 13. CDR3 length: 16 residues. The DNA of the CDR3 is TGTGCCAGCAGCCCGATAACCGGACAGGGGGCAGGTGAGCAGTACTTC. Its translation: CASSPITGQGAGEQYF.

The chain employs TRBV2 and TRBJ1-1; the D is unclear. V was cut by 1 base and J by 1 base, with 7 bases left in between. Germline V gene sequence: CDR1 SNHLY, CDR2 FYNNEI. This CDR3 comprises 14 residues. In DNA, the CDR3 is TGTGCCAGCAGTGAAGTGCTGGGGAACACTGAAGCTTTCTTT. The encoded protein is CASSEVLGNTEAFF.

Comment on this clone: Germline is not matched at one junction end, which may reflect a read error. CDR3: CASIPGQGANTEAFF. CDR3 DNA: TGTGCAAGCATTCCAGGACAGGGAGCGAACACTGAAGCTTTCTTT. The V gene is TRBV2, the J gene TRBJ1-1; 8 bases are shared with TRBD1. The V gene's germline CDR1 is SNHLY and CDR2 FYNNEI. The CDR3 totals 15 residues.

The chain links TRBV6-1 to TRBJ2-7; tentatively, D is TRBD2 (6 bases). Germline loops: CDR1 MNHNS, CDR2 SASEGT. The CDR3 totals 14 residues. Trimming left V 2 bases short and J 2 bases short, with 10 bases between. CDR3 loop: CASSEQRVPYEQYF. The CDR3 bases are TGTGCCAGCAGTGAACAGCGGGTTCCCTACGAGCAGTACTTC.

The sample holds one count of this clone. This chain links TRBV6-1 with TRBJ2-1; 9 bases are a match to TRBD1. The CDR3 is 16 amino acids. Germline assignment: CDR1 MNHNS and CDR2 SASEGT. J was trimmed by 5 bases and V by 4 bases; bases with no gene match: 9. The CDR3 DNA follows: TGTGCCAGCAGTGGACGCACCGGGACAGGGAACAATGAGCAGTTCTTC. Its protein product is CASSGRTGTGNNEQFF.

This clone was found many times. The chain has TRBV11-2 and TRBJ1-2; D gene uncertain. Per the germline V gene, CDR1 is SGHAT and CDR2 is FQNNGV. V lost 4 bases and J 2 bases, leaving 8 bases between the germline ends. The CDR3 spans 13 residues. CDR3 loop: CASSSAVNYGYTF. The CDR3 nucleotides read TGTGCCAGCAGCTCAGCTGTAAACTATGGCTACACCTTC.

The rearrangement uses TRBV7-2 and TRBJ1-2; no clear D. The CDR3 length is 13 residues. Germline CDR1 and CDR2: SGHTA and FQGNSA. Trimming cost V 1 base and J 4 bases, with 7 bases left between them. DNA for the CDR3: TGTGCCAGCAGCTTAGGGACGGTCTATGGCTACACCTTC. This sequence encodes CASSLGTVYGYTF.

This rearrangement joins TRBV7-9 to TRBJ2-7; D call uncertain. Germline-derived CDR1 and CDR2 are SEHNR and FQNEAQ (reference sequence). The CDR3 length is 15 residues. V gave up 1 base and J gave up 1 base, with 11 bases separating them. CDR3 bases: TGTGCCAGCAGCTTAGGGCAGACGCAGTCCTACGAGCAGTACTTC. Its translation is CASSLGQTQSYEQYF.

The chain has TRBV9 and TRBJ2-1; 7 bases map to TRBD2. V was pared by 0 bases and J by 7 bases, with 16 bases of the junction left unmatched. The CDR3 is 18 residues long. From germline, CDR1 is SGDLS and CDR2 YYNGEE. The CDR3 is CASSVDPLEAGVRNEQFF. The CDR3 DNA sequence: TGTGCCAGCAGCGTAGATCCCTTGGAGGCGGGAGTGCGGAATGAGCAGTTCTTC.

J is TRBJ2-7 and V is TRBV7-2; 12 bases are a match to TRBD2. Germline V CDR1 and CDR2: SGHTA, FQGNSA. The CDR3 consists of 17 residues. With V trimmed by 5 bases and J by 0 bases, 8 bases remained unmatched. The CDR3 sequence is CASSPLAGGPLSYEQYF. The DNA of the CDR3 is TGTGCCAGCAGCCCCCTAGCGGGAGGGCCCCTCTCCTACGAGCAGTACTTC.

This clone was detected a few times. The chain carries TRBV5-5 and TRBJ2-3, with TRBD2 matching 10 bases. The CDR3 extends over 16 amino acids. Germline V gene sequence: CDR1 SGHKS, CDR2 YYEKEE (reference sequence). Trimming at V came to 0 bases and at J to 4 bases, leaving 5 bases not matched to a gene. This chain's CDR3 is CASSLGASGSADTQYF. CDR3 sequence (DNA): TGTGCCAGCAGCTTGGGGGCTAGCGGGAGTGCAGATACGCAGTATTTT.

This chain connects TRBV27 to TRBJ2-3; a possible D gene is TRBD2 (6 bases). This CDR3 region has 16 residues. CDR1 MNHEY and CDR2 SMNVEV come from the germline V gene (reference sequence). Trimming pared 4 bases from V and 4 bases from J, leaving 18 bases between. CDR3 nucleotide sequence: TGTGCCAGCAGTTCCTTGACTAGATTTTATTCAGATACGCAGTATTTT. It is translated as CASSSLTRFYSDTQYF.

As DNA, the CDR3 is TGTGCCAGCAGTGACCCCTGGGACCGGTTTTCGGAGACGGGAGCTTTCTTT. This sequence encodes CASSDPWDRFSETGAFF. The chain couples TRBV2 to TRBJ1-1; maybe TRBD1 (5 bases). The germline V and J ends were trimmed by 3 bases and 10 bases, with 27 bases remaining between them. Germline values: CDR1 SNHLY, CDR2 FYNNEI. The CDR3 contains 17 residues.

This chain links TRBV5-1 with TRBJ2-7, with TRBD2 matching over 16 bases. The length of the CDR3 is 18 residues. The germline gives CDR1 SGHRS, CDR2 YFSETQ. With 1 base clipped from V and 6 bases from J, the junction kept 10 bases outside the gene matches. CDR3 nucleotides: TGCGCCAGCAGCTTGTTGACCGGGACTAGCGGGAGGGAAAGCGAGCAGTACTTC. This sequence encodes CASSLLTGTSGRESEQYF.

The rearrangement uses TRBV10-3 and TRBJ2-7, with a tentative D call TRBD1 (6 bases). The V gene lost 8 bases and the J gene lost 6 bases, with 14 bases spanning the gap. This CDR3 is built from 12 residues. Germline V CDR1 and CDR2: ENHRY, SYGVKD. This chain's CDR3 is CAIGRAGAEQYF. As DNA, the CDR3 is TGTGCCATCGGACGAGCAGGGGCCGAGCAGTACTTC.

The chain links TRBV5-7 to TRBJ2-3; D may be TRBD2 (5 bases). TRBV5-7 is reported as an ORF; its role is uncertain. CDR3 length: 15 amino acids. V gave up 4 bases and J gave up 4 bases, with 16 bases separating them. CDR3 amino acids: CASSRFCGHPDTQYF. CDR3 sequence (DNA): TGTGCCAGCAGCCGGTTCTGCGGGCATCCAGATACGCAGTATTTT.

Worth noting for this clone: Other DNA sequences in this sample translate to the same CDR3. The gene calls are TRBV4-2 and TRBJ2-3; D call uncertain. The CDR3 has 15 residues. Germline lookup yields CDR1 LGHNA and CDR2 YNFKEQ. V lost 0 bases and J 2 bases, leaving 9 bases between the germline ends. The CDR3, as DNA: TGTGCCAGCAGCCAAGATCTTCGCCTCACAGATACGCAGTATTTT. It translates to CASSQDLRLTDTQYF.

The rearrangement joins TRBV7-2 to TRBJ2-3; D is undetermined. The V gene lost 6 bases and the J gene lost 0 bases, with 10 bases spanning the gap. The CDR3 runs 14 residues. Germline CDR1 and CDR2: SGHTA and FQGNSA. As DNA, the CDR3 is TGTGCCAGCAGTTGGCTCCGTAGCACAGATACGCAGTATTTT. It is translated as CASSWLRSTDTQYF.

The V gene is TRBV29-1, the J gene TRBJ2-1; no definite D call. Between the trimmed V and J ends, which lost 5 bases and 8 bases, there was a span of 7 bases. Germline-derived CDR1 and CDR2 are SQVTM and ANQGSEA. This CDR3 comprises 10 residues. In nucleotides, the CDR3 is TGCAGCGTTACTTTTTATGAGCAGTTCTTC. Translating it yields CSVTFYEQFF.

As for this clone: A read error may produce the germline difference seen at one junction end. Other DNA sequences in this specimen translate into the identical CDR3. The chain links TRBV10-2 to TRBJ1-3; D may be TRBD1 (5 bases). CDR3 length: 15 amino acids. Germline V lookup: CDR1 WSHSY, CDR2 SAAADI. As DNA, the CDR3 is TGTGCCAGCACTCCGGGGCTGGATCTTGGAAACACCATATATTTT. This codes for CASTPGLDLGNTIYF.

A note on this clone: Other DNA variants within this sample encode the same CDR3. This sequence joins TRBV7-2 and TRBJ1-5; TRBD1 is a possible D gene (5 bases). V dropped 1 base and J dropped 1 base, with 8 bases sitting between them. This CDR3 comprises 15 residues. CDR1 is SGHTA, CDR2 FQGNSA, per germline. CDR3 nucleotides: TGTGCCAGCAGCTTAGGGGGACGGAGCAATCAGCCCCAGCATTTT. It is translated as CASSLGGRSNQPQHF.

The chain employs TRBV7-8 and TRBJ2-5; 12 bases agree with TRBD2. CDR1 SGHVS and CDR2 FQNEAQ come from the germline V gene. V shed 5 bases and J 4 bases; nucleotides not matched to a gene: 11. The CDR3 contains 17 residues. The CDR3 loop reads CASSPRLAGAGGETQYF. DNA for the CDR3: TGTGCCAGCAGCCCTAGACTAGCGGGAGCTGGGGGAGAGACCCAGTACTTC.